These 2 T cell receptor beta chains share one sample of origin, sequenced in a study of T cells in localized non-small cell lung cancer. Here immunoSEQ multiplex PCR was the method, and the copy in TCRdb shows in-frame clones only, minus some. The sample gives 33,000 or so clones, roughly 87% of which show up once; around 15% is in the top ten. The input for sequencing was peripheral blood, taken before any cancer treatment. All receptors come from a male donor at least 60 years old with stage III squamous cell lung carcinoma.

The V gene is TRBV19, the J gene TRBJ1-2; D uncertain. The CDR3 is 15 amino acids. The ends were cut back, 0 bases at V and 4 bases at J, with 12 bases in the middle. Germline values: CDR1 LNHDA, CDR2 SQIVND (reference sequence). The CDR3 coding sequence is TGTGCCAGTAGTATAGAAACAGTAGGAGGCTATGGCTACACCTTC. It codes for CASSIETVGGYGYTF.

This chain uses TRBV6-1 with TRBJ1-2, with TRBD1 as a possible D gene (5 bases). V shed 4 bases and J shed 8 bases, with 11 bases lying between them. CDR3 length: 12 amino acids. Germline V gives CDR1 MNHNS, CDR2 SASEGT. CDR3 region: CASSVEGRGYTF. In nucleotides, the CDR3 is TGTGCCAGCAGTGTGGAGGGGCGAGGCTACACCTTC.